This is a list of T cell receptor beta chains from one sample in a study of Graves' ophthalmopathy and Graves' hyperthyroidism. TCRdb called the multiplex PCR reads again in MiXCR, with one record for every CDR3 protein. The table includes 300,000 or so distinct CDR3 sequences, roughly a sixth detected once. Sample: peripheral blood. These receptor sequences come from an adult man with Graves' ophthalmopathy. The CDR3 runs from the conserved cysteine through the conserved F or W. The order of the fields is V gene, clone size, D gene, J gene, CDR3 DNA, CDR3 protein. D genes are given only for firm matches. The size of a clone is reported for some rows only, either as once, few or many, or as a class for expanded clones.

TRBV5-1,many,-,TRBJ1-2,TGCGCCAGCCAGACAGACCCGAACAACTATGGCTACACCTTC,CASQTDPNNYGYTF
TRBV4-3,many,TRBD1,TRBJ1-1,TGCGCCAGCAGCCAAGACCCAGGACAGGGGGCGAACACTGAAGCTTTCTTT,CASSQDPGQGANTEAFF
TRBV10-3,many,-,TRBJ1-5,TGTGCCATCAGTGGACAACGGGATAGCAATCAGCCCCAGCATTTT,CAISGQRDSNQPQHF
TRBV7-2,many,-,TRBJ1-5,TGTGCCAGCAGCTTAGCGCCAGGGCAGCCCCAGCATTTT,CASSLAPGQPQHF
TRBV9,many,TRBD1,TRBJ2-2,TGTGCCAGCAGCCCGATCGGACAGGGCACCGGGGAGCTGTTTTTT,CASSPIGQGTGELFF
TRBV7-9,many,-,TRBJ1-2,TGTGCCAGCAGCTCCGTCTGGGACACCAGCTATGGCTACACCTTC,CASSSVWDTSYGYTF
TRBV20-1,-,TRBD2,TRBJ2-2,TGCAGTGCTAGAGACGGACTAGCGATTACCGGGGAGCTGTTTTTT,CSARDGLAITGELFF
TRBV19,many,TRBD1,TRBJ1-2,TGTGCCAGTAGTCTGGACAGGGAGGAATATGGCTACACCTTC,CASSLDREEYGYTF
TRBV20-1,many,TRBD1,TRBJ1-6,TGCAGTGCTAGTCCAACAGGGGGTAATTCACCCCTCCACTTT,CSASPTGGNSPLHF
TRBV29-1,many,TRBD2,TRBJ2-5,TGCAGCGTCTACCGCCAGACTAGCGGGAGAGAGACCCAGTACTTC,CSVYRQTSGRETQYF
TRBV10-3,many,-,TRBJ1-2,TGTGCCATCAGTGAGTCCCCGGGAGCCTGGGTAGGCTACACCTTC,CAISESPGAWVGYTF
TRBV12-3/TRBV12-4,many,-,TRBJ1-3,TGTGCCAGCAAGCAGGCTAACACCGCCGGAAACACCATATATTTT,CASKQANTAGNTIYF
TRBV6-2/TRBV6-3,many,-,TRBJ1-2,TGTGCCAGCAGTTACCCCCGGGACGAGCCCTCCTTC,CASSYPRDEPSF
TRBV11-2,many,TRBD2,TRBJ2-7,TGTGCCAGCACCGCGACTAGCGGGGGGAAATCCTACGAGCAGTACTTC,CASTATSGGKSYEQYF
TRBV19,many,-,TRBJ1-5,TGTGCCAGTACCCCAGGCATCGGGAGACGCAATCAGCCCCAGCATTTT,CASTPGIGRRNQPQHF
TRBV11-1,-,TRBD2,TRBJ2-2,TGTGCCAGCAGCTTCTTACCAGCGGGGGGGCTCACCGGGGAGCTGTTTTTT,CASSFLPAGGLTGELFF
TRBV4-1,few,TRBD1,TRBJ2-7,TGCGCCAGCAGCCAAGGATCGGGAAAGGGACAGGCGGCCGGAGCTACCGAGCAGTACTTC,CASSQGSGKGQAAGATEQYF
TRBV12-3/TRBV12-4,many,-,TRBJ1-6,TGTGCCAGCAGCTCCTCGGGGGCCGATAATTCACCCCTCCACTTT,CASSSSGADNSPLHF
TRBV7-8,-,-,TRBJ2-5,TGTGCCAGCAGCCCGCTCGGGAGTGGGGAGACCCAGTACTTC,CASSPLGSGETQYF
TRBV15,many,-,TRBJ1-5,TGTGCCACCAGGAGGGATTTCAATCAGCCCCAGCATTTT,CATRRDFNQPQHF
TRBV13,many,-,TRBJ2-5,TGTGCCAGCAGCTTAGGCTCTGGGTCCCAAGAGACCCAGTACTTC,CASSLGSGSQETQYF
TRBV15,many,-,TRBJ1-2,TGTGCCACCAGCAGTCAGAGGGGGAGTGGCTACACCTTC,CATSSQRGSGYTF
TRBV29-1,many,-,TRBJ1-1,TGCAGCGCCGGACAGAGAGGAGCTGAAGCTTTCTTT,CSAGQRGAEAFF
TRBV28,-,-,TRBJ1-5,TGTGCCAGCAGTCCGACAGCTCATAGCAATCAGCCCCAGCATTTT,CASSPTAHSNQPQHF
TRBV6-5,many,-,TRBJ1-3,TGTGCCAGCAGTTACTCCGCTCAGAAGACCTCTGGAAACACCATATATTTT,CASSYSAQKTSGNTIYF
TRBV6-5,many,TRBD1,TRBJ1-1,TGTGCCAGCAGTTTTGAGACAGGGGCGGGGACTGAAGCTTTCTTT,CASSFETGAGTEAFF
TRBV4-1,many,TRBD1,TRBJ1-2,TGCGCCAGCAGCCCCCGACAGGGGAGGTCGGTTCGCTATGGCTACACCTTC,CASSPRQGRSVRYGYTF
TRBV2,many,-,TRBJ2-7,TGTGCCAGCAGTGTAGTGGTCTCCTACGAGCAGTACTTC,CASSVVVSYEQYF
TRBV6-1,-,-,TRBJ2-7,TGTGCCAGCAGTGAAATAACTTTATTGTCCGAGCAGTACTTC,CASSEITLLSEQYF
TRBV14,many,-,TRBJ2-7,TGTGCCAGCAGCCAAGCTCTAGTCTACGAGCAGTACTTC,CASSQALVYEQYF
TRBV27,many,-,TRBJ2-7,TGTGCCCCCTCAGACTGGCGAGGCTACGAGCAGTACTTC,CAPSDWRGYEQYF
TRBV6-1,-,TRBD1,TRBJ2-7,TGTGCCAGCAGCCACCGGGACAGGGGGCTTTGGTACGAGCAGTACTTC,CASSHRDRGLWYEQYF
TRBV29-1,many,TRBD1,TRBJ2-5,TGCAGCGCCCGGGGACAGGGCCAAGAGACCCAGTACTTC,CSARGQGQETQYF
TRBV18,many,-,TRBJ2-2,TGTGCCAGCTCACCGAGCCGGGGGAGGACCGGGGAGCTGTTTTTT,CASSPSRGRTGELFF
TRBV12-3/TRBV12-4,-,-,TRBJ2-5,TGTGCCAGCAGCCTCGACAGGATGAGCGAGACCCAGTACTTC,CASSLDRMSETQYF
TRBV6-2/TRBV6-3,many,-,TRBJ1-5,TGTGCCAGCAGTGACGGGTTACATAGCAATCAGCCCCAGCATTTT,CASSDGLHSNQPQHF
TRBV6-1,many,-,TRBJ1-1,TGTGCCAGCAGTAGAAGGACCGACAGGCCCGGTAGGGACACTGAAGCTTTCTTT,CASSRRTDRPGRDTEAFF
TRBV3-1,many,-,TRBJ2-7,TGTGCCAGCAGCCAAGCGTACACCCGCCCTAGGGAGCAGTACTTC,CASSQAYTRPREQYF
TRBV7-9,many,TRBD2,TRBJ2-5,TGTGCCAGCAGCTTAGCTACTAGCGGGAGGATAAAGACCCAGTACTTC,CASSLATSGRIKTQYF
TRBV20-1,-,-,TRBJ2-5,TGCAGAGCTCCTAGGGGATTGGAGACACAGTACTTC,CRAPRGLETQYF
TRBV5-1,many,-,TRBJ2-5,TGCGCCAGCAGCTTAGCGACCATACAAGAGACCCAGTACTTC,CASSLATIQETQYF
TRBV12-3/TRBV12-4,few,-,TRBJ2-5,TGTGCCAGCAGTTTGGGGGTCCTTCGGCAAGAGACCCAGTACTTC,CASSLGVLRQETQYF
TRBV12-3/TRBV12-4,many,-,TRBJ2-2,TGTGCCAGCAGTTTAGTAAGGACTTCGATTACCGGGGAGCTGTTTTTT,CASSLVRTSITGELFF
TRBV25-1,many,TRBD1,TRBJ1-6,TGTGCCAGCAGTACCCGACAGGGTCGATATCTGGTCTCCTATAGTTCACCCCTCCACTTT,CASSTRQGRYLVSYSSPLHF
TRBV5-8,many,-,TRBJ2-7,TGTGCCAGCAGCCCCGCTTGGGGGGGCCGGGACGAGCAGTACTTC,CASSPAWGGRDEQYF
TRBV12-3/TRBV12-4,many,-,TRBJ1-3,TGTGCCAGCAGACCTTGGGACAATGGAAACACCATATATTTT,CASRPWDNGNTIYF
TRBV7-8,many,-,TRBJ1-3,TGTGCCAGCACCTTCGGCCGCGGAAACACCATATATTTT,CASTFGRGNTIYF
TRBV20-1,many,TRBD2,TRBJ2-7,TGCAGTGCGACCCGGACTAGCGGGGGGCGAAATCCCTACGAGCAGTACTTC,CSATRTSGGRNPYEQYF
TRBV29-1,-,-,TRBJ1-2,TGCAGCGTTGAAGACGGGACCTATGGCTACACCTTC,CSVEDGTYGYTF
TRBV6-1,many,-,TRBJ2-2,TGTGCCAGCAGTGGCCCGGTAGGGGCCGGGGAGCTGTTTTTT,CASSGPVGAGELFF
TRBV6-5,many,-,TRBJ1-3,TGTGCCAGCACCGGAGGGATCGGAAACACCATATATTTT,CASTGGIGNTIYF
TRBV7-9,many,-,TRBJ1-6,TGTGCCAGCAGCCTAGGGCAGGGTTCGCTTCGTAATTCACCCCTCCACTTT,CASSLGQGSLRNSPLHF
TRBV10-3,many,-,TRBJ1-1,TGTGCCATCAGTGAGTCGACTTCGGGCACTGAAGCTTTCTTT,CAISESTSGTEAFF
TRBV30,many,-,TRBJ1-5,TGTGCCTGGGGAATATCCCAGCCCCAGCATTTT,CAWGISQPQHF